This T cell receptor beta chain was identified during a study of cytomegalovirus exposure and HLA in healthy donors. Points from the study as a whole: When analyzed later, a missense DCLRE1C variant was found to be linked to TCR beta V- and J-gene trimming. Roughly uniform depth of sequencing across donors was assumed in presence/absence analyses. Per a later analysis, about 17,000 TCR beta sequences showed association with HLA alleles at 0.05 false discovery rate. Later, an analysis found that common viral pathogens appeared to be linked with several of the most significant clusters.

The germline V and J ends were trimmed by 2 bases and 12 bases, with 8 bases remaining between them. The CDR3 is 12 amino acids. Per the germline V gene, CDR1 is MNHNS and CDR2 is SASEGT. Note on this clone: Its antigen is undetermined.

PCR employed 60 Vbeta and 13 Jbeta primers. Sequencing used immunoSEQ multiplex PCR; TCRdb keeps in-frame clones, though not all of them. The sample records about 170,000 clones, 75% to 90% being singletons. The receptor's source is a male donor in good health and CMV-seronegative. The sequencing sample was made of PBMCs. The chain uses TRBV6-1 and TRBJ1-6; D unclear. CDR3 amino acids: CASSEYRGPLHF. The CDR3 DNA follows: TGTGCCAGCAGTGAATATCGAGGACCCCTCCACTTT.